Each of the 7 T cell receptor beta chains below was sequenced from the same sample in a study of cytomegalovirus exposure and HLA in healthy donors. The study ran its PCR with 60 Vbeta and 13 Jbeta primers. TCRdb's table, derived via immunoSEQ multiplex PCR, lists solely in-frame clones and lacks some. The sample includes roughly 89,000 clones, around 74% seen only once; the top ten take around a tenth. Sequencing used PBMCs. Receptor source: a man younger than 40 in good health and CMV-seropositive.

The chain recombines TRBV5-1 with TRBJ2-5; the match to TRBD2 covers 12 bases. Germline V lookup: CDR1 SGHRS, CDR2 YFSETQ. V lost 0 bases to trimming and J lost 5 bases; unmatched junction nucleotides: 5. The CDR3 runs to 16 residues. The CDR3 spells CASSLAASGGAETQYF. CDR3 nucleotide sequence: TGCGCCAGCAGCTTGGCGGCTAGCGGGGGGGCGGAGACCCAGTACTTC.

The chain uses TRBV9 and TRBJ2-1; D gene uncertain. The CDR3 extends over 13 amino acids. Trimming cost V 0 bases and J 7 bases, with 8 bases left between them. CDR1 is SGDLS and CDR2 is YYNGEE in the germline V gene. DNA for the CDR3: TGTGCCAGCAGCGTAGACATGCATAATGAGCAGTTCTTC. This encodes CASSVDMHNEQFF.

The chain joins TRBV2 to TRBJ2-7; tentative D call: TRBD2 (7 bases). The germline V gene encodes CDR1 SNHLY and CDR2 FYNNEI. CDR3 length: 16 residues. V was clipped by 4 bases and J by 1 base, with 17 bases between them. This chain's CDR3 is CASSASIRGASYEQYF. The DNA of the CDR3 is TGTGCCAGCAGTGCTTCAATTCGGGGGGCTTCCTACGAGCAGTACTTC.

V and J are TRBV19 and TRBJ2-3, with 7 positions matching TRBD2. The CDR3 sequence is 14 residues long. V lost 5 bases and J lost 1; bases outside the gene matches: 3. Germline loops: CDR1 LNHDA, CDR2 SQIVND (reference sequence). In nucleotides, the CDR3 is TGTGCCAGTAGTTCTAGCGGAGGCACAGATACGCAGTATTTT. Its protein is CASSSSGGTDTQYF.

V usage is TRBV7-3 and J usage is TRBJ2-2; D remains ambiguous. Germline-derived CDR1 and CDR2 are SGHTA and FQGTGA. The CDR3 runs to 16 residues. The ends were cut back, 5 bases at V and 0 bases at J, with 13 bases in the middle. The CDR3 reads CASSLEHQTNTGELFF. The CDR3 DNA is TGTGCCAGCAGCCTGGAGCATCAAACGAACACCGGGGAGCTGTTTTTT.

The rearrangement uses TRBV11-3 and TRBJ2-5, with D possibly being TRBD1 (6 bases). CDR1 and CDR2 (germline): SGHNT, YENEEA. CDR3 length: 13 residues. The V end was cut by 6 bases, the J end by 0 bases, with 8 bases between. The DNA of the CDR3 is TGTGCCAGCAGACACAGGGACCAAGAGACCCAGTACTTC. The encoded protein is CASRHRDQETQYF.

The chain recombines TRBV5-6 with TRBJ1-3; D uncertain. Between the trimmed V and J ends, which lost 7 bases and 0 bases, there was a span of 14 bases. The CDR3 has 15 residues. Per the germline V gene, CDR1 is SGHDT and CDR2 is YYEEEE. In DNA, the CDR3 is TGTGCCAGCGCCCCCCGTCCCAGCTCTGGAAACACCATATATTTT. This encodes CASAPRPSSGNTIYF.